These T cell receptor beta chains were read from a single sample in a study of blood T cell repertoires in COVID-19. TCRdb's table, derived via immunoSEQ multiplex PCR, lists solely in-frame clones and lacks some. The sample lists 100,000 to 120,000 clones; more than 80% were seen once. The sample comprised peripheral blood. These receptors were taken from an older woman with COVID-19, enrolled during active disease. The CDR3 runs from the conserved cysteine through the conserved F or W. The order of the fields is CDR3 protein, V gene, clone size, J gene. Where a row states a size, it is once, few, many or the class of an expanded clone; other rows omit it.

CASSLDAGNEQYF,TRBV7-2,NA,TRBJ2-7
CASSLSPEQPNTGELFF,TRBV28,NA,TRBJ2-2
CASSPLPRTGGWQPQHF,TRBV18,once,TRBJ1-5
CASSVGGSDTQYF,TRBV9,NA,TRBJ2-3
CAWTGDRAYEQYF,TRBV30,NA,TRBJ2-7
CSASVSGQESYGYTF,TRBV20-1,NA,TRBJ1-2
CASSPRQGPIGYTF,TRBV2,NA,TRBJ1-2
CASSTDRGGNTIYF,TRBV7-6,once,TRBJ1-3
CASSPVLADTEAFF,TRBV18,NA,TRBJ1-1
CASSLWAENTEAFF,TRBV7-3,NA,TRBJ1-1
CASSLEGGESSYEQYF,TRBV7-6,NA,TRBJ2-7
CASSPPGQTLYNEQFF,TRBV18,NA,TRBJ2-1
CASSKDQAQDTEAFF,TRBV21-1,NA,TRBJ1-1
CATSRDLGDEQYF,TRBV15,once,TRBJ2-7
CASSLDLTIGELFF,TRBV11-3,NA,TRBJ2-2
CASSTSGTDTQYF,TRBV19,NA,TRBJ2-3
CASSLRLAGGYEQYF,TRBV4-3,NA,TRBJ2-7
CASSESKAGGYTDTQYF,TRBV10-1,once,TRBJ2-3
CASSIGQGDEETQYF,TRBV7-6,NA,TRBJ2-5
CASSQPGGSTDTQYF,TRBV3-1/TRBV3-2,NA,TRBJ2-3
CSASSVTEAFF,TRBV20-1,few,TRBJ1-1
CASSWDGTGGWFSTEAFF,TRBV5-4,NA,TRBJ1-1
CASSVDWNTEAFF,TRBV9,NA,TRBJ1-1
CASREDRRGGNTEAFF,TRBV19,NA,TRBJ1-1
CASSSDTYGTEAFF,TRBV11-1,NA,TRBJ1-1
CASRPRTGGYEQYF,TRBV6-5,NA,TRBJ2-7
CASSHEPGRTEAFF,TRBV4-1,NA,TRBJ1-1
CASSLISGGNTEAFF,TRBV7-8,NA,TRBJ1-1
CASTVSAGNTEAFF,TRBV6-4,NA,TRBJ1-1
CASSVDSTSGMNTEAFF,TRBV9,NA,TRBJ1-1
CSVARASSGADTQYF,TRBV29-1,NA,TRBJ2-3
CASTRSMRNTEAFF,TRBV6-5,NA,TRBJ1-1
CAWSKGALYGYTF,TRBV30,NA,TRBJ1-2
CASRQMDNQPQHF,TRBV7-8,NA,TRBJ1-5
CASRRENYGYTF,TRBV27,NA,TRBJ1-2
CASTKDGMNTEAFF,TRBV19,NA,TRBJ1-1
CASSEGGRSSEQFF,TRBV9,NA,TRBJ2-1
CASSQFSVSRTEAFF,TRBV14,NA,TRBJ1-1
CASSRTSGGASSTDTQYF,TRBV6-2/TRBV6-3,NA,TRBJ2-3
CASSYSGTGGWNNSPLHF,TRBV6-2/TRBV6-3,NA,TRBJ1-6
CASSFWDRAYNEQFF,TRBV27,few,TRBJ2-1